Listed below are T cell receptor beta chains from one sample, sequenced in a study of response to subunit inactivated influenza vaccine. From the RT-PCR reads, TCRdb called clonotypes with MiXCR, one entry per CDR3 protein. The repertoire includes around 320,000 distinct CDR3 sequences, 22% of them detected once, and about a tenth sits in the top ten. This specimen was PBMCs from blood, taken 21 months after vaccination. The receptors shown here come from a man aged 50 to 69 who received an inactivated influenza vaccine. The CDR3 runs from the conserved cysteine through the conserved F or W. The D gene is left open where the match is weak. The size of a clone is reported for some rows only, either as once, few or many, or as a class for expanded clones.

. | TRBJ1-1 | TRBV29-1 | few | CSVVHRSSAEAFF | TGCAGCGTTGTTCACAGATCCTCGGCTGAAGCTTTCTTT
. | TRBJ2-2 | TRBV7-9 | . | CASSKVNTGELFF | TGTGCCAGCAGCAAGGTCAACACCGGGGAGCTGTTTTTT
. | TRBJ1-3 | TRBV4-3 | few | CASSQDVARGNGNTIYF | TGCGCCAGCAGCCAAGACGTCGCCAGGGGAAATGGAAACACCATATATTTT
TRBD2 | TRBJ2-5 | TRBV3-1 | . | CASSQKILAGQETQYF | TGTGCCAGCAGCCAGAAAATTCTAGCGGGACAAGAGACCCAGTACTTC
. | TRBJ2-2 | TRBV5-1 | . | CASSLAPTGELFF | TGCGCCAGCAGCTTGGCGCCCACCGGGGAGCTGTTTTTT
. | TRBJ2-3 | TRBV7-9 | few | CASGGKGPTSTDTQYF | TGTGCCAGCGGTGGGAAGGGGCCAACTAGCACAGATACGCAGTATTTT
. | TRBJ2-3 | TRBV29-1 | few | CSTLSDTQYF | TGCAGCACCTTATCAGATACGCAGTATTTT
. | TRBJ1-6 | TRBV6-2/TRBV6-3 | few | CASNFGLTVYNSPLHF | TGTGCCAGCAACTTTGGATTAACCGTATATAATTCACCCCTCCACTTT
TRBD1 | TRBJ1-1 | TRBV12-5 | . | CASGLATTGVNTEAFF | TGTGCTAGTGGTTTGGCCACGACAGGGGTGAACACTGAAGCTTTCTTT
. | TRBJ1-1 | TRBV7-2 | . | CASSPDYVRPEAFF | TGTGCCAGCAGCCCGGATTACGTCCGCCCTGAAGCTTTCTTT
. | TRBJ1-2 | TRBV29-1 | . | CSVEEGNYGYTF | TGCAGCGTTGAGGAAGGGAATTATGGCTACACCTTC